These 10 T cell receptor beta chains came from one sample sequenced in a study of identical twins. TCRdb reanalysed the 5' RACE reads using MiXCR and keeps one entry per CDR3 protein. The table lists 700,000 to 950,000 distinct CDR3 sequences, 9% to 15% of them singletons. The same specimen was also included in a second study, on yellow fever vaccine responses in identical twins.

Sequenced: PBMCs. The receptor set was obtained from a woman between 18 and 29 years old in good health.

This clonotype showed up just a few times. The chain links TRBV6-5 to TRBJ1-1, with 7 bases aligning to TRBD1. CDR3 length equals 11 residues. After removal of 7 bases from V and 8 bases from J, the junction contained 4 bases not matched to a gene. Germline V lookup: CDR1 MNHEY, CDR2 SVGAGI. CDR3 region: CASTRDREAFF. The CDR3 DNA reads TGTGCCAGCACCCGGGACAGAGAAGCTTTCTTT.

The chain uses TRBV20-1 and TRBJ2-1, with D tentatively TRBD1 (6 bases). CDR1 and CDR2 from the germline V gene are DFQATT and SNEGSKA (reference sequence). The CDR3 spans 13 residues. The V end was cut by 5 bases, the J end by 8 bases, with 16 bases between. The CDR3, as DNA: TGCAGTGCTGGACCAAATGGGGGCGATGAGCAGTTCTTC. It codes for CSAGPNGGDEQFF.

There are a few counts of this clonotype. The genes are TRBV20-1 and TRBJ2-2; TRBD2 agrees at 11 bases. V shed 0 bases, J shed 1 base, and the junction held 7 bases outside the gene matches. Germline loops: CDR1 DFQATT, CDR2 SNEGSKA (reference sequence). This CDR3 contains 18 residues. In DNA form, the CDR3 reads TGCAGTGCTAGAGACCGTTTTGGACTAGCGGGGAACACCGGGGAGCTGTTTTTT. Protein sequence: CSARDRFGLAGNTGELFF.

This clonotype was observed a handful of times. V is TRBV7-3 and J is TRBJ2-1; 14 nucleotides line up with TRBD2. The CDR3 is made up of 19 amino acids. Germline V lookup: CDR1 SGHTA, CDR2 FQGTGA. Germline trimming cut 7 bases from V and 1 base from J; bases unmatched to any gene: 12. The CDR3 nucleotides are TGTGCCAGCAACCAACCGGGACTAGCGGGAGTATTGTCCTACAATGAGCAGTTCTTC. The encoded protein is CASNQPGLAGVLSYNEQFF. The complete variable domain, with remaining parts taken from reference TRBV7-3 and TRBJ2-1, reads GAGVSQTPSNKVTEKGKYVELRCDPISGHTALYWYRQSLGQGPEFLIYFQGTGAADDSGLPNDRFFAVRPEGSVSTLKIQRTERGDSAVYLCASNQPGLAGVLSYNEQFFGPGTRLTVL.

This clonotype was recorded at least ten times. Germline is not matched at one junction end, which may reflect a read error. The chain couples TRBV5-1 to TRBJ2-1, with 7 bases aligning to TRBD2. CDR1 and CDR2 from the germline V gene are SGHRS and YFSETQ. CDR3 size: 14 residues. CDR3 in amino acids: CASSAGGSYNEQFF. The CDR3 DNA follows: TGTGCCAGCAGTGCCGGGGGGTCCTACAATGAGCAGTTCTTC. Using reference TRBV5-1 and TRBJ2-1 for the parts outside the CDR3, the full variable domain is KAGVTQTPRYLIKTRGQQVTLSCSPISGHRSVSWYQQTPGQGLQFLFEYFSETQRNKGNFPGRFSGRQFSNSRSEMNVSTLELGDSALYLCASSAGGSYNEQFFGPGTRLTVL.

The chain joins TRBV20-1 to TRBJ1-1; D is unresolved. The CDR3 spans 14 residues. Germline V gives CDR1 DFQATT, CDR2 SNEGSKA (reference sequence). V lost 1 base to trimming and J lost 0 bases, with 9 bases between them. As DNA, the CDR3 is TGCAGTGCTAGAGTTCAAGAGATGAACACTGAAGCTTTCTTT. Protein: CSARVQEMNTEAFF.

This clonotype was seen repeatedly, ten times or more. The CDR3 here is CASSLGITNNQPQHF. CDR3 DNA sequence: TGTGCCAGCAGTCTAGGGATAACAAACAATCAGCCCCAGCATTTT. The chain links TRBV27 to TRBJ1-5; the D is unclear. The V gene lost 5 bases and the J gene lost 3 bases, with 14 bases spanning the gap. The CDR3 extends over 15 amino acids. Germline loops: CDR1 MNHEY, CDR2 SMNVEV (reference sequence).

The gene calls are TRBV29-1 and TRBJ2-3, with no clear D. Germline assignment: CDR1 SQVTM and CDR2 ANQGSEA. This CDR3 contains 16 residues. Trimming took off 4 bases at V and 3 bases at J, with 20 bases between the two ends. The CDR3 DNA reads as TGCAGCGTTGCCGGAGAGGATCTCCTTACTACAGATACGCAGTATTTT. This encodes CSVAGEDLLTTDTQYF.

This clonotype was seen a few times. The chain combines TRBV9 with TRBJ2-2; no firm D call. The V gene lost 0 bases and the J gene lost 10 bases, with 7 bases spanning the gap. Germline V lookup: CDR1 SGDLS, CDR2 YYNGEE. This CDR3 is built from 12 residues. In DNA, the CDR3 is TGTGCCAGCAGCGTAGTCCCTATGGAGCTGTTTTTT. Translating it yields CASSVVPMELFF.

This clonotype was counted a few times. J is TRBJ2-3 and V is TRBV18; unclear D gene. Trimming pared 4 bases from V and 6 bases from J, leaving 5 bases between. This CDR3 contains 11 residues. Germline CDR1 and CDR2: KGHSH and LQKENI. The CDR3: CASSQPDTQYF. Written as DNA, the CDR3 is TGTGCCAGCTCACAGCCTGATACGCAGTATTTT.